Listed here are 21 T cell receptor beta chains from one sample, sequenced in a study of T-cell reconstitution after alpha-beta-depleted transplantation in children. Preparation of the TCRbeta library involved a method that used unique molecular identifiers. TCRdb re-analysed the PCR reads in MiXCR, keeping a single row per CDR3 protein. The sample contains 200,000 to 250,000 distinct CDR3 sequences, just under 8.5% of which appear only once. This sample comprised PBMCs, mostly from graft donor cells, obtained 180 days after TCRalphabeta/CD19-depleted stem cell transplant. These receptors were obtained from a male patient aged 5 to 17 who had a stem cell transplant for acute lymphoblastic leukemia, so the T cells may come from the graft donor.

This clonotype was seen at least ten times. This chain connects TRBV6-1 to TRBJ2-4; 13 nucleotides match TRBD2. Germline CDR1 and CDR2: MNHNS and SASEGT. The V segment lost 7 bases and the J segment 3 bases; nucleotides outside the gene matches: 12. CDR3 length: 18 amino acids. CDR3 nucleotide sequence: TGTGCCAGCACCCTAACTAGCGGGGGGGCCTATAGCAAAAACATTCAGTACTTC. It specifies CASTLTSGGAYSKNIQYF.

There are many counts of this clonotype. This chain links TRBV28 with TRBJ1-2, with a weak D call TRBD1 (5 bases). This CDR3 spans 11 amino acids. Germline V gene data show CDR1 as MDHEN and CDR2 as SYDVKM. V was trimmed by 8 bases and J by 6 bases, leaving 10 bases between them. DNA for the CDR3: TGTGCCAGCGGACACATAAATGGCTACACCTTC. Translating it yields CASGHINGYTF.

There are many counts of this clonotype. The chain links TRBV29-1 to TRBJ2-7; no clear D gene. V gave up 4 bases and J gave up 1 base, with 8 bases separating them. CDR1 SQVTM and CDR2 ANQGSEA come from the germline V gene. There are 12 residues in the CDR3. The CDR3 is CSVADGSYEQYF. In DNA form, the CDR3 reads TGCAGCGTTGCGGACGGTTCCTACGAGCAGTACTTC.

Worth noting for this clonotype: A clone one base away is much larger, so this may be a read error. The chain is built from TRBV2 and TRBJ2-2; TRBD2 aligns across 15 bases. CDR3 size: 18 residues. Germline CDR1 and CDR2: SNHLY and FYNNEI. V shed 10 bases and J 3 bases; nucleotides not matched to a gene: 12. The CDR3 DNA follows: TGTGCCATCACCTCCGGGACTAGCGGGAGGACGTACACCGGGGAGCTGTTTTTT. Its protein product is CAITSGTSGRTYTGELFF.

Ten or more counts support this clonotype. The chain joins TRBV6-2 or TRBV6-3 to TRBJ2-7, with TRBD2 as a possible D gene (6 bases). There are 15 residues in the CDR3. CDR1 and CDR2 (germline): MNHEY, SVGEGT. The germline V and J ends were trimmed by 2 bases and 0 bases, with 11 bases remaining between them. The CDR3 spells CASSYRAGNSYEQYF. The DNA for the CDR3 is TGTGCCAGCAGTTACAGGGCGGGGAACTCCTACGAGCAGTACTTC.

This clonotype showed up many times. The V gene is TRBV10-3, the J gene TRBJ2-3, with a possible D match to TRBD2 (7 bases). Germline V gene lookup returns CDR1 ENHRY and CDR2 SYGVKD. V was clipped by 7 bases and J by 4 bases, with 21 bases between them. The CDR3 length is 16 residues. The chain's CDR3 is CAINRGLAEISDTQYF. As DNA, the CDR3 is TGTGCCATCAACCGGGGGCTAGCGGAGATTTCAGATACGCAGTATTTT.

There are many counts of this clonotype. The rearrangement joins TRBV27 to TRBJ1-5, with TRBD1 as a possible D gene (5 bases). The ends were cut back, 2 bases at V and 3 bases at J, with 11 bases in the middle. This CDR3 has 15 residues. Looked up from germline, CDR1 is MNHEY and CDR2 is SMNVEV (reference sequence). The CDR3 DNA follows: TGTGCCAGCAGTTTAGAGGGACTCCCCAATCAGCCCCAGCATTTT. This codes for CASSLEGLPNQPQHF.

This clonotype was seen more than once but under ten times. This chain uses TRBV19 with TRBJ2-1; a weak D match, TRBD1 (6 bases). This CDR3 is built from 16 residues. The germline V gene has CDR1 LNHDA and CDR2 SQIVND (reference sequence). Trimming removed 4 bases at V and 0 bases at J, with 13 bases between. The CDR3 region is CASSTGQLSSYNEQFF. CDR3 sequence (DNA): TGTGCCAGTAGTACAGGACAGTTGAGCTCCTACAATGAGCAGTTCTTC. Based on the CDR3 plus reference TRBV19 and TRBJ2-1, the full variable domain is DGGITQSPKYLFRKEGQNVTLSCEQNLNHDAMYWYRQDPGQGLRLIYYSQIVNDFQKGDIAEGYSVSREKKESFPLTVTSAQKNPTAFYLCASSTGQLSSYNEQFFGPGTRLTVL.

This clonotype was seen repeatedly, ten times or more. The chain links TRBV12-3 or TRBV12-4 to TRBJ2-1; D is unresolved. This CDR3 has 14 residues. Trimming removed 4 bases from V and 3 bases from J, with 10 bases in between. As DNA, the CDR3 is TGTGCCAGCAGTTCCCTTAACGGCTACAATGAGCAGTTCTTC. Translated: CASSSLNGYNEQFF.

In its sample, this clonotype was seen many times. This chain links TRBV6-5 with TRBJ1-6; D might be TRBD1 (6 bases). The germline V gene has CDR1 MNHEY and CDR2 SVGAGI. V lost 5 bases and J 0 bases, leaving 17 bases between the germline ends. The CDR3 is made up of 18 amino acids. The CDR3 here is CASSLRDIRSSYNSPLHF. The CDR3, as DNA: TGTGCCAGCAGTCTCCGGGACATAAGAAGCTCCTATAATTCACCCCTCCACTTT.

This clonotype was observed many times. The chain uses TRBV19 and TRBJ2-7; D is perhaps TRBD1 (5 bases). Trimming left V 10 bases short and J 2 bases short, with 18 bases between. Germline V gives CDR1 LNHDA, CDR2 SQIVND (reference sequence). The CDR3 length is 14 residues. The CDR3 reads CATRDSTRAYEQYF. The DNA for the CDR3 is TGTGCCACCCGCGACTCCACCAGGGCCTACGAGCAGTACTTC.

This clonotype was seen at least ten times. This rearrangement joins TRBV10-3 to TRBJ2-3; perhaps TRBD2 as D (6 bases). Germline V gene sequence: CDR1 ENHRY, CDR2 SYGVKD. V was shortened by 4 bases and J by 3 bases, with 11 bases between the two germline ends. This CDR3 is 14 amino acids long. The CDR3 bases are TGTGCCATCAGTGCGGGAGAGGGGACAGATACGCAGTATTTT. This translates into CAISAGEGTDTQYF.

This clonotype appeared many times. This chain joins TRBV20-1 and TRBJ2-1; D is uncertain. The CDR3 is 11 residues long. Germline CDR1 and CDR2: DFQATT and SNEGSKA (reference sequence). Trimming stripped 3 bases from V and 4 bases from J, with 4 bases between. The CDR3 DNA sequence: TGCAGTGCTAGTGATTACAATGAGCAGTTCTTC. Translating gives CSASDYNEQFF.

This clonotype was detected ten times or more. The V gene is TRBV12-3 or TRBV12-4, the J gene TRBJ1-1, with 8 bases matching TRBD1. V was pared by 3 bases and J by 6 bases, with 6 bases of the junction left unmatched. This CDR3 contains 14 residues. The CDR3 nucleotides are TGTGCCAGCAGTTTCGACCTGGACAGGGCTGAAGCTTTCTTT. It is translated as CASSFDLDRAEAFF.

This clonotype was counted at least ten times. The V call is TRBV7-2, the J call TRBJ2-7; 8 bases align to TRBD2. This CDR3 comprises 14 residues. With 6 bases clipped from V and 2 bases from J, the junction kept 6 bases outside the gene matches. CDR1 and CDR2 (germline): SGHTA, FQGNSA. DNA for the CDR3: TGTGCCAGCAGAGCCTCCGGGGGGGCCTACGAGCAGTACTTC. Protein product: CASRASGGAYEQYF.

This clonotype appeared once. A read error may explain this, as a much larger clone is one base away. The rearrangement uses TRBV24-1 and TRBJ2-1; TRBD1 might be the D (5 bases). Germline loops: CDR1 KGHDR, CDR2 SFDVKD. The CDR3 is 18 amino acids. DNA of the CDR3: TGTGCCACCAGTGATTCAAGGGGCGCCCCATCCTCCTACAATGAGCGGTTCTTC. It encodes CATSDSRGAPSSYNERFF.

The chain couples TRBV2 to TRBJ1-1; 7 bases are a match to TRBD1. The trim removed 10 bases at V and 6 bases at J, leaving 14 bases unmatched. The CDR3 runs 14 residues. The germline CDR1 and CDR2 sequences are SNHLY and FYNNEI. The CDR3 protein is CATIRGQFPAEAFF. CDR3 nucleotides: TGTGCCACCATCAGGGGACAGTTCCCGGCTGAAGCTTTCTTT.

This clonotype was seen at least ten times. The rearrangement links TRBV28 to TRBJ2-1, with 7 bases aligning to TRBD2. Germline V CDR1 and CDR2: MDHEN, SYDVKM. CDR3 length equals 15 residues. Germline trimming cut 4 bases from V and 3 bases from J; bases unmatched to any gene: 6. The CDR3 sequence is CASSSLAAYYNEQFF. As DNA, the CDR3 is TGTGCCAGCAGTTCCCTAGCGGCTTACTACAATGAGCAGTTCTTC.

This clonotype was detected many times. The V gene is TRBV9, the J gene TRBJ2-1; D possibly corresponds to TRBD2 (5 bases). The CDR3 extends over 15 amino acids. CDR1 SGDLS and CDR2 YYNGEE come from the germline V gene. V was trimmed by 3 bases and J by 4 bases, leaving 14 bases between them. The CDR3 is CASSAGGTLYNEQFF. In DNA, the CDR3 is TGTGCCAGCAGCGCCGGAGGCACCTTATACAATGAGCAGTTCTTC.

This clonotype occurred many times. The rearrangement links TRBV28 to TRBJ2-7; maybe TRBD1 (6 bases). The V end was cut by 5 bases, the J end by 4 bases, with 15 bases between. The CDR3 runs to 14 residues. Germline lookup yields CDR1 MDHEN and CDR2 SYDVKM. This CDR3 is CASSPPGQKYEQYF. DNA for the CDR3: TGTGCCAGCAGTCCTCCGGGACAAAAGTACGAGCAGTACTTC.

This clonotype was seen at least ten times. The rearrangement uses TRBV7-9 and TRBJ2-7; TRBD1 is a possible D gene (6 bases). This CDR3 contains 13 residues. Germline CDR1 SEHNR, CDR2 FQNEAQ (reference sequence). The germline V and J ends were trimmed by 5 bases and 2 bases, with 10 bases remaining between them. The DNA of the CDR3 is TGTGCCAGCAGCCAACAGGGAACCTACGAGCAGTACTTC. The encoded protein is CASSQQGTYEQYF.